This section outlines one TCR beta chain sequence together with its context. The germline gives CDR1 SGHRS, CDR2 YFSETQ. The CDR3 covers 16 residues. Trimming pared 4 bases from V and 0 bases from J, leaving 15 bases between. The data derive from a study of lymphopenia after photon versus proton radiotherapy. Assay: immunoSEQ multiplex PCR; the TCRdb copy retains only in-frame clones and omits some. The sample has over 10,000 clones; 88% are singletons. The chain joins TRBV5-1 to TRBJ2-3, with D perhaps matching TRBD1 (5 bases). This specimen was peripheral blood, taken from a patient treated with photon-based radiotherapy. This TCR derives from a man aged 60 to 69 with pancreatic cancer. The CDR3 nucleotides read TGCGCCAGCAGCCCAGGGATCAGCCCTAGCACAGATACGCAGTATTTT. Its protein is CASSPGISPSTDTQYF.